This T cell receptor beta chain was captured by sequencing in a study of PD-L1 blockade in urothelial cancer. Background on the study: From 0 to 3 prior chemotherapy regimens had been given to the patients. Blood underwent analysis 3 weeks (second dose) and 6 weeks after treatment began.

Time point defined: peripheral blood 6 weeks after treatment start. The CDR3 extends over 17 amino acids. CDR1 MGHRA and CDR2 YSYEKL come from the germline V gene. The V and J ends lost 3 bases and 0 bases, in that order; junction bases with no gene match: 3. Assay used: immunoSEQ multiplex PCR; TCRdb lists only in-frame clones, some missing. This table has around 62,000 clones, roughly 90% appearing once. The material was PBMCs, obtained around atezolizumab (anti-PD-L1) treatment. This TCR was sampled from a man aged 60 to 69 with urothelial cancer. The J gene is TRBJ2-7, the V gene TRBV4-1; 15 bases are shared with TRBD2. The CDR3 DNA sequence: TGCGCCAGCAGCCAGGGACTAGCGGGGGGCCACTCCTACGAGCAGTACTTC. This translates into CASSQGLAGGHSYEQYF.